These T cell receptor beta chains were read from a single sample in a study of graft-versus-host responses after intestinal transplantation. What these receptors recognize is not known. Here immunoSEQ multiplex PCR was the method, and the copy in TCRdb shows in-frame clones only, minus some. The sample records roughly 85,000 clones, approximately 90% being singletons. This specimen consisted of unstimulated CD8+ T cells sorted from spleen or lymph node cells, obtained before transplant. The receptors were gathered from a human donor who was the organ donor for an intestinal transplant. CDR3s include the opening cysteine and the closing phenylalanine or tryptophan. The D gene is left open where the match is weak. Expanded clones get a size class; other rows say once, few or many, or leave the size out.

v_gene	d_gene	abundance	j_gene	CDR3nt	CDR3aa
TRBV5-1	.	.	TRBJ2-4	TGCGCCAGCAGCTTGTGGGACCACAAAAACATTCAGTACTTC	CASSLWDHKNIQYF
TRBV18	TRBD1	.	TRBJ1-6	TGTGCCAGCTCACGGGACAGCTCTAATTCACCCCTCCACTTT	CASSRDSSNSPLHF
TRBV29-1	TRBD1	.	TRBJ2-7	TGCAGCGTTCTACAGGGGAGCTACGAGCAGTACTTC	CSVLQGSYEQYF
TRBV9	TRBD2	few	TRBJ2-3	TGTGCCAGCAGCGAACTAGCGGGAGGCACAGATACGCAGTATTTT	CASSELAGGTDTQYF
TRBV11-3	.	.	TRBJ2-1	TGTGCCAGCAGCTTAGACGGGATTCACTCGTTCTTC	CASSLDGIHSFF
TRBV7-3	.	.	TRBJ1-2	TGTGCCAGCAGCTTAAACGCCGAAGACTATGGCTACACCTTC	CASSLNAEDYGYTF
TRBV5-4	.	.	TRBJ1-1	TGTGCCAGCAGGGGGGGGTATGGGAACACTGAAGCTTTCTTT	CASRGGYGNTEAFF
TRBV27	.	.	TRBJ2-2	TGTGCCAGCAGTTTATCCGGGGAGCTGTTTTTT	CASSLSGELFF
TRBV4-1	.	.	TRBJ2-7	TGCGCCAGCAGCCAAGATAAGGGGGGCAACTACGAGCAGTACTTC	CASSQDKGGNYEQYF
TRBV6-1	.	.	TRBJ2-1	TGTGCCAGCAGTGATCGAGGATGGGGGTACAATGAGCAGTTCTTC	CASSDRGWGYNEQFF
TRBV11-3	.	.	TRBJ2-1	TGTGCCAGCAGCTTATACCAGACGCTGTTCACCTACAATGAGCAGTTCTTC	CASSLYQTLFTYNEQFF
TRBV5-4	.	.	TRBJ1-1	TGTGCCAGCAGCTATGGGCCGAGGACCGCCACTTTTGGACTTGAAGCTTTCTTT	CASSYGPRTATFGLEAFF
TRBV6-1	.	.	TRBJ1-1	TGTGCCAGCAGGGGAGGGTTCACTGAAGCTTTCTTT	CASRGGFTEAFF
TRBV28	TRBD1	.	TRBJ2-7	TGTGCCAGCAGTCAACGGACAGGGGTCTACGAGCAGTACTTC	CASSQRTGVYEQYF
TRBV7-2	TRBD2	.	TRBJ2-1	TGTGCCAGCAGCCACCCCCGGGACTATCACAATGAGCAGTTCTTC	CASSHPRDYHNEQFF
TRBV6-5	.	.	TRBJ2-5	TGTGCCAGCACGGACAGCCAAGAGACCCAGTACTTC	CASTDSQETQYF
TRBV6-6	TRBD1	.	TRBJ1-1	TGTGCCAGCAGTAATCGACAGGGGAACACTGAAGCTTTCTTT	CASSNRQGNTEAFF
TRBV10-3	.	.	TRBJ1-2	TGTGCCATCAGTGAGTCAGAGGCCAACTATGGCTACACCTTC	CAISESEANYGYTF
TRBV10-1	.	.	TRBJ2-7	TGCGCCAGCAGCGAGAGTCTCTCTCCCTACGAGCAGTACTTC	CASSESLSPYEQYF
TRBV29-1	.	.	TRBJ2-7	TGCAGCGTCCCTTCTACGGACTCCTACGAGCAGTACTTC	CSVPSTDSYEQYF
TRBV19	.	.	TRBJ2-6	TGTGCCAGTAGTATAGAGAGCTCTGGGGCCAACGTCCTGACTTTC	CASSIESSGANVLTF
TRBV2	.	.	TRBJ2-5	TGTGCCAGCAGCTACGTGGAGACCCAGTACTTC	CASSYVETQYF
TRBV10-3	TRBD2	.	TRBJ2-3	TGTGCCATCAGCAGCCCCTTTATAGGGACTAGCGGTGGCACAGATACGCAGTATTTT	CAISSPFIGTSGGTDTQYF
TRBV4-1	.	.	TRBJ1-2	TGCGCCAGCAGCCAAGAGCCGGGTTACTATGGCTACACCTTC	CASSQEPGYYGYTF
TRBV9	.	.	TRBJ2-1	TGTGCCAGCAGCGCCTCATGGGGGGGCGTTTTCTATGAGCAGTTCTTC	CASSASWGGVFYEQFF
TRBV13	.	.	TRBJ1-2	TGTGCCAGCAGCTCAGAATATGGCTACACCTTC	CASSSEYGYTF
TRBV21-1	.	.	TRBJ2-7	TGTGCCAGCAGCAAAGGGGGACTAGCGGAGACCTACGAGCAGTACTTC	CASSKGGLAETYEQYF
TRBV5-1	TRBD1	.	TRBJ1-6	TGCGCCAGCAGCTTGGACAGGGGGGCCAATTCACCCCTCCACTTT	CASSLDRGANSPLHF
TRBV5-6	.	few	TRBJ2-7	TGTGCCAGCAGTTGGGGAGACAGGAGGTGGTACTTC	CASSWGDRRWYF
TRBV19	.	.	TRBJ2-7	TGTGCCAGTAGTATAAATCTAGGCGGGGAGCAGTACTTC	CASSINLGGEQYF
TRBV20-1	.	.	TRBJ1-5	TGCAGTGCTAGAGATTATGGGCTGCAGCATTTT	CSARDYGLQHF
TRBV19	TRBD2	.	TRBJ2-1	TGTGCCAGTAGCACTAGCGGGAGGGCCCTCTGGGGCAATGAGCAGTTCTTC	CASSTSGRALWGNEQFF
TRBV7-6	.	.	TRBJ2-3	TGTGCCAGCAGCTTGCCTAGCAATACGCAGTATTTT	CASSLPSNTQYF
TRBV5-1	TRBD2	.	TRBJ2-1	TGCGCCAGCAGTGGACTAGCGGGAGACGATGAGCAGTTCTTC	CASSGLAGDDEQFF
TRBV6-5	.	.	TRBJ2-7	TGTGCCAGCAGTTACTCATCGGACTACGAGCAGTACTTC	CASSYSSDYEQYF
TRBV5-1	TRBD2	.	TRBJ2-1	TGCGCCAGCAGCCCGGGGGGAGCGGCGCGGGTGCTCTACAATGAGCAGTTCTTC	CASSPGGAARVLYNEQFF
TRBV11-2	.	.	TRBJ2-5	TGTGCCAGCAGCTGGGGACCGGGCCTTAACCCCCCACAAGAGACCCAGTACTTC	CASSWGPGLNPPQETQYF
TRBV2	TRBD2	.	TRBJ2-1	TGTGCCAGCCAAACCCTAGCGGGGGCCCCGAATGAGCAGTTCTTC	CASQTLAGAPNEQFF
TRBV19	.	.	TRBJ2-7	TGTGCCAGTAGCCCGGGAACCTACGAGCGGTACTTC	CASSPGTYERYF
TRBV4-1	.	.	TRBJ1-2	TGCGCCAGCAGCCAAGATCCACAGGGCCTGAGCTACACCTTC	CASSQDPQGLSYTF
TRBV2	.	.	TRBJ1-2	TGTGCCAGCTCTCCCCCCGGGTGGGGTTTGGGTGGCTACACCTTC	CASSPPGWGLGGYTF
TRBV18	.	.	TRBJ2-5	TGTGCCAGCTCCCCAGGACAGCTCCAAGAGACCCAGTACTTC	CASSPGQLQETQYF
TRBV9	.	.	TRBJ2-1	TGTGCCAGCAGCTCAGAGGGAAATGAGCAGTTCTTC	CASSSEGNEQFF
TRBV27	TRBD1	.	TRBJ2-2	TGTGCCAGTAAATGGACAGGGGGAGCCGGGGAGCTGTTTTTT	CASKWTGGAGELFF
TRBV9	TRBD2	.	TRBJ2-1	TGTGCCAGCAGCGCCCACCCCGGGGGGAACAATGAGCAGTTCTTC	CASSAHPGGNNEQFF
TRBV2	.	.	TRBJ2-1	TGTGCCAGCAGTGGGTCACATCAGGAGCAGTTCTTC	CASSGSHQEQFF
TRBV27	.	.	TRBJ2-5	TGTGCCAGCAGTTACCAGGGTGGGTTCGGGGAGACCCAGTACTTC	CASSYQGGFGETQYF
TRBV19	TRBD1	.	TRBJ1-5	TGTGCCAGTAGACCCGACAGGGGAGGCGGCCAGCCCCAGCATTTT	CASRPDRGGGQPQHF
TRBV4-2	TRBD2	.	TRBJ2-1	TGTGCCAGCAGCCAAAGGTCGGGAGGGATAAATGAGCAGTTCTTC	CASSQRSGGINEQFF
TRBV18	.	.	TRBJ2-6	TGTGCCAGCTCACCAATTGTAAGGGCCCCCAACGTCCTGACTTTC	CASSPIVRAPNVLTF
TRBV5-1	.	.	TRBJ2-5	TGCGCCAGCAGCTTGTGGGGGCGAGGCACCCAAGAGACCCAGTACTTC	CASSLWGRGTQETQYF
TRBV7-2	TRBD2	.	TRBJ2-7	TGTGCCAGCAGCTTCACGTTTCTAGCGGGTTACAACGAGCAGTACTTC	CASSFTFLAGYNEQYF
TRBV5-6	TRBD2	.	TRBJ2-7	TGTGCCAGCAGCCCCGGACTAGCGGGAGTCTACGAGCAGTACTTC	CASSPGLAGVYEQYF
TRBV5-1	TRBD1	.	TRBJ2-2	TGCGCCAGCAGCTGGACAGGGGACCCCGGGGAGCTGTTTTTT	CASSWTGDPGELFF
TRBV5-4	.	.	TRBJ2-2	TGTGCCAGCCTGGGTCCCAGCACCGGGGAGCTGTTTTTT	CASLGPSTGELFF
TRBV5-1	TRBD2	.	TRBJ2-1	TGCGCCAGCAGCTTGGCCGGGACTAGCCCTTACAATGAGCAGTTCTTC	CASSLAGTSPYNEQFF
TRBV7-9	.	.	TRBJ1-2	TGTGCCAGCAGCTTCGGACATTGGGAGGGCGGCTACACCTTC	CASSFGHWEGGYTF
TRBV29-1	.	.	TRBJ2-7	TGCAGCGTTGATGCAGAGGGCTTCTACGAGCAGTACTTC	CSVDAEGFYEQYF
TRBV7-7	.	.	TRBJ2-7	TGTGCTAGCAGCTTAGCGGCAGTGGAAGGCTACGAGCAGTACTTC	CASSLAAVEGYEQYF
TRBV29-1	TRBD2	.	TRBJ2-1	TGCAGCGTTGAAGTTTATAGCGGGAGGGGGCCCTACAATGAGCAGTTCTTC	CSVEVYSGRGPYNEQFF